The present T cell receptor (beta chain) was sequenced within a study of Graves' ophthalmopathy and Graves' hyperthyroidism. The CDR3 runs 17 residues. Trimming took off 0 bases at V and 1 base at J, with 15 bases between the two ends. The V gene's germline CDR1 is LNHNV and CDR2 YYDKDF (reference sequence). Amplification of the TCR beta CDR3 regions used RNA transcripts (as template). RT-PCR in the first round used HTBI primers; a second-round multiplex PCR followed. One entry per CDR3 protein results from TCRdb running MiXCR on the multiplex PCR reads. The sample lists hundreds of thousands of distinct CDR3 sequences, about 20% seen once, with approximately 7% in the top ten. This clonotype was seen at least ten times.

The source is a woman between 18 and 29 years old with stable Graves' hyperthyroidism. Some clones in this sample may be carry-over from other donors' samples. V gene TRBV15 combines with J gene TRBJ2-5; D is unclear. Sequenced: peripheral blood. The DNA for the CDR3 is TGTGCCACCAGCAGAGATCTCGAAGTCCGGGCCCAAGAGACCCAGTACTTC. Protein: CATSRDLEVRAQETQYF.